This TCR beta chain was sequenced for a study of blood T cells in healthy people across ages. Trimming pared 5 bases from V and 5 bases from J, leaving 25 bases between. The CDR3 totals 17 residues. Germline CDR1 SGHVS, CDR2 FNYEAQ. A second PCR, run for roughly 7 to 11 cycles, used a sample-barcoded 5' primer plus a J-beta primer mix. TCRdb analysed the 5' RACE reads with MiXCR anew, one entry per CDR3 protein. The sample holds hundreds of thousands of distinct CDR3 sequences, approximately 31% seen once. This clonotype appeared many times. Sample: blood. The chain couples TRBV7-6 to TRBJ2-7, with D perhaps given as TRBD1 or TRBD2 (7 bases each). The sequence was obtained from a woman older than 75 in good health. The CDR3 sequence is CASSNPRGGGPLDEQYF. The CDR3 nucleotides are TGTGCCAGCAGCAACCCCAGGGGGGGGGGGCCTTTAGACGAGCAGTACTTC.